This record looks at one T cell receptor beta chain sequence and its context. What it binds is unknown. Deletions cut 10 bases from V and 9 bases from J, with 22 bases between. The CDR3 is 14 amino acids. The V gene's germline CDR1 is MNHEY and CDR2 SMNVEV (reference sequence). cDNA synthesis used the whole RNA isolate, giving expressed TCRB sequences. Profiled with immunoSEQ multiplex PCR; TCRdb holds only in-frame clones, not every one. The data show some 500,000 clones, over 10% seen once. This sample is part of a study of beta chain features in type 1 diabetes. Study-wide points: Moderate yet significant TCRB CDR3 shortening was seen in Type 1 diabetes patients in all four CD4+ subsets.

Sequenced: naive CD4+ T cells from blood. The chain uses TRBV27 and TRBJ2-1; D not resolved. The TCR was taken from a woman aged 18-30 years in good health. CDR3 sequence (DNA): TGTGCCACGGCGATGATAGGGCGGATGGGTGAGCAGTTCTTC. Its protein is CATAMIGRMGEQFF.